A single sample gave rise to the 23 T cell receptor beta chains below, sequenced in a study of cytomegalovirus exposure and HLA in healthy donors. Primers for the PCR totalled 60 Vbeta and 13 Jbeta. Repertoires were generated with immunoSEQ multiplex PCR, while TCRdb's copy carries only in-frame clones and drops some. The data contain about 190,000 clones, about four fifths of them singletons. Sequenced sample: PBMCs. Source of these receptors: a boy younger than 18 in good health and CMV-seronegative.

In this sample, this clone turned up once. J is TRBJ1-1 and V is TRBV11-3; maybe TRBD1 (5 bases). Trimming shortened V by 0 bases and J by 7 bases, and 9 bases separated the two germline ends. Germline lookup yields CDR1 SGHNT and CDR2 YENEEA. The CDR3 runs 13 residues. CDR3 DNA: TGTGCCAGCAGCTTAGAGATGGGACTTGAAGCTTTCTTT. It encodes CASSLEMGLEAFF.

In its sample, this clone was seen a few times. The rearrangement links TRBV7-6 to TRBJ1-5; 9 nucleotides line up with TRBD1. Germline V gene data show CDR1 as SGHVS and CDR2 as FNYEAQ. The CDR3 sequence is 14 residues long. Germline trimming cut 5 bases from V and 4 bases from J; bases unmatched to any gene: 3. In DNA form, the CDR3 reads TGTGCCAGCAGCCCAGGGACAGGGAATCAGCCCCAGCATTTT. Protein product: CASSPGTGNQPQHF.

The V call is TRBV5-6, the J call TRBJ2-5, with 7 bases aligning to TRBD1. Per the germline V gene, CDR1 is SGHDT and CDR2 is YYEEEE. This CDR3 spans 15 amino acids. The V gene end was trimmed by 3 bases and the J gene end by 5 bases; junction bases not matched to a gene: 10. CDR3: CASSSHRGVSETQYF. The DNA for the CDR3 is TGTGCCAGCAGCTCTCACAGGGGAGTCTCCGAGACCCAGTACTTC.

V is TRBV7-2 and J is TRBJ1-1; the D gene is possibly TRBD1 (5 bases). Germline-derived CDR1 and CDR2 are SGHTA and FQGNSA. V dropped 5 bases and J dropped 4 bases, with 11 bases sitting between them. CDR3 length equals 13 residues. The CDR3 sequence: CASSENQGTEAFF. The DNA for the CDR3 is TGTGCCAGCAGCGAAAATCAGGGCACTGAAGCTTTCTTT.

The chain couples TRBV2 to TRBJ1-1; possible D gene TRBD1, 5 bases. CDR1 is SNHLY, CDR2 FYNNEI, per germline. V gave up 0 bases and J gave up 6 bases, with 14 bases separating them. This CDR3 has 15 residues. CDR3: CASSEALGGLAEAFF. The CDR3, as DNA: TGTGCCAGCAGTGAAGCGCTCGGGGGATTGGCTGAAGCTTTCTTT.

The CDR3 DNA is TGCGCCAGCGTCGGGACAGCAGCTAACTATGGCTACACCTTC. This gives the protein CASVGTAANYGYTF. This sequence joins TRBV10-1 and TRBJ1-2; 7 bases fit TRBD1. This CDR3 comprises 14 residues. The V and J ends lost 8 bases and 0 bases, in that order; junction bases with no gene match: 6. Germline V gene sequence: CDR1 WNHNN, CDR2 SYGVQD (reference sequence).

The chain is built from TRBV27 and TRBJ2-7, with 10 nucleotides matching TRBD1. This CDR3 region has 16 residues. Per the germline V gene, CDR1 is MNHEY and CDR2 is SMNVEV (reference sequence). V shed 6 bases and J 4 bases; nucleotides not matched to a gene: 12. The CDR3 region is CASRKTPGQGTYEQYF. The DNA for the CDR3 is TGTGCCAGCAGGAAGACTCCGGGACAGGGGACTTACGAGCAGTACTTC.

The gene calls are TRBV29-1 and TRBJ2-7, with D perhaps TRBD1 (6 bases). Trimming took 5 bases from V and 2 from J, leaving 10 bases between them. CDR1 SQVTM and CDR2 ANQGSEA come from the germline V gene. This CDR3 has 12 amino acids. The CDR3 nucleotides read TGCAGCGTTTTGGGGGCCACCTACGAGCAGTACTTC. As protein: CSVLGATYEQYF.

Points on this clone: At one boundary the junction diverges from the germline segment, which might be a read error. For the CDR3, the DNA is TGTGCCAGCAGCCAAGGGGCCAGGATAGGCGGGAACTTC. This codes for CASSQGARIGGNF. The V gene is TRBV5-6, the J gene TRBJ2-5, with D possibly matching TRBD2 (6 bases). Germline assignment: CDR1 SGHDT and CDR2 YYEEEE. CDR3 length: 13 residues.

This chain connects TRBV18 to TRBJ2-7, with TRBD1 as a possible D gene (6 bases). V was clipped by 0 bases and J by 2 bases, with 17 bases between them. Germline-derived CDR1 and CDR2 are KGHSH and LQKENI. The CDR3 totals 17 residues. The CDR3 coding sequence is TGTGCCAGCTCACCACCGGCTGGAGGACAGAACCCCTACGAGCAGTACTTC. Encoded protein: CASSPPAGGQNPYEQYF.

The CDR3 nucleotides are TGTGCCAGTAGTATGCCCGTCGGCGGGAGCTCTGGGGCCAACGTCCTGACTTTC. Protein product: CASSMPVGGSSGANVLTF. The chain combines TRBV19 with TRBJ2-6, with 7 nucleotides matching TRBD2. The CDR3 totals 18 residues. The germline gives CDR1 LNHDA, CDR2 SQIVND (reference sequence). Unmatched junction bases numbered 8, after V lost 3 bases and J lost 0 bases.

The rearrangement links TRBV7-9 to TRBJ1-2, with D perhaps TRBD1 (6 bases). The CDR3 sequence is 16 residues long. The germline V and J ends were trimmed by 2 bases and 5 bases, with 18 bases remaining between them. The germline V gene encodes CDR1 SEHNR and CDR2 FQNEAQ (reference sequence). CDR3 in DNA: TGTGCCAGCAGCTTACCCAGGGGAGATTTAGAATATGGCTACACCTTC. Translation gives CASSLPRGDLEYGYTF.

The chain recombines TRBV4-1 with TRBJ1-1; no definite D call. V was trimmed by 3 bases and J by 3 bases, leaving 8 bases between them. Germline lookup yields CDR1 MGHRA and CDR2 YSYEKL. The CDR3 is 13 amino acids. The CDR3 spells CASSHLSDTEAFF. CDR3 DNA sequence: TGCGCCAGCAGCCATCTGTCAGACACTGAAGCTTTCTTT.

The rearrangement uses TRBV6-5 and TRBJ2-5; no definite D call. Matching the DNA end better, TRBJ2-7 makes the J call doubtful. This CDR3 has 11 residues. CDR1 is MNHEY, CDR2 SVGAGI, per germline. The CDR3 protein is CASSYAYEQYF. The CDR3 DNA sequence: TGTGCCAGCAGTTATGCCTACGAGCAGTACTTC.

V usage is TRBV5-1 and J usage is TRBJ2-2; 7 bases match TRBD2. V dropped 1 base and J dropped 1; count of bases not matched to a gene: 4. From germline, CDR1 is SGHRS and CDR2 YFSETQ. This CDR3 has 16 residues. CDR3 residues: CASSLFQRENTGELFF. As DNA, the CDR3 is TGCGCCAGCAGCTTGTTCCAGCGGGAGAACACCGGGGAGCTGTTTTTT.

The V and J genes are TRBV9 and TRBJ2-7; 11 nucleotides agree with TRBD2. V lost 0 bases to trimming and J lost 7 bases; unmatched junction nucleotides: 6. Per the germline V gene, CDR1 is SGDLS and CDR2 is YYNGEE. This CDR3 is 15 amino acids long. CDR3 coding DNA: TGTGCCAGCAGCGTAGTAGCGGGAGGGCCGGGGGAGCAGTACTTC. Translating it yields CASSVVAGGPGEQYF.

This chain uses TRBV19 with TRBJ1-2; 8 bases line up with TRBD1. Looked up from germline, CDR1 is LNHDA and CDR2 is SQIVND (reference sequence). V was clipped by 10 bases and J by 14 bases; unmatched bases: 12. The CDR3 has 11 amino acids. The chain's CDR3 is CATGGRLSGTF. In DNA form, the CDR3 reads TGTGCCACAGGGGGCAGGCTATCGGGGACCTTC.

In this sample, this clone turned up once. V is TRBV27 and J is TRBJ1-1, with 8 bases lining up with TRBD1. Looked up from germline, CDR1 is MNHEY and CDR2 is SMNVEV (reference sequence). The length of the CDR3 is 14 residues. The V gene end was trimmed by 4 bases and the J gene end by 4 bases; junction bases not matched to a gene: 5. The CDR3 sequence: CASSSGGSGTEAFF. DNA of the CDR3: TGTGCCAGCAGTTCAGGGGGCTCAGGCACTGAAGCTTTCTTT.

This chain links TRBV9 with TRBJ1-1, with 8 nucleotides matching TRBD1. V dropped 4 bases and J dropped 4; count of bases not matched to a gene: 3. The length of the CDR3 is 13 residues. Germline V gives CDR1 SGDLS, CDR2 YYNGEE. CDR3 nucleotides: TGTGCCAGCAGCCACGGACAGGGCACTGAAGCTTTCTTT. It translates to CASSHGQGTEAFF.

This chain links TRBV6-4 with TRBJ2-3, with TRBD1 matching 9 bases. CDR3 length equals 14 residues. V shed 4 bases, J shed 3 bases, and the junction held 2 bases outside the gene matches. Germline assignment: CDR1 MRHNA and CDR2 SNTAGT. The CDR3 nucleotides read TGTGCCAGCAGTGCGACAGGGGGGACAGATACGCAGTATTTT. Encoded protein: CASSATGGTDTQYF.

The chain links TRBV5-4 to TRBJ2-5, with unresolved D. CDR1 SGHNT and CDR2 YYREEE come from the germline V gene (reference sequence). Trimming removed 0 bases at V and 1 base at J, with 7 bases between. The CDR3 contains 14 residues. This CDR3 is CASSLDRFQETQYF. DNA of the CDR3: TGTGCCAGCAGCTTGGATCGGTTCCAAGAGACCCAGTACTTC.

This chain joins TRBV7-2 and TRBJ2-1; D uncertain. There are 12 residues in the CDR3. V was pared by 5 bases and J by 7 bases, with 9 bases between. Germline-derived CDR1 and CDR2 are SGHTA and FQGNSA. The CDR3 protein is CASSPVLNEQFF. The CDR3 DNA follows: TGTGCCAGCAGCCCAGTTCTGAATGAGCAGTTCTTC.

This chain connects TRBV25-1 to TRBJ1-2, with TRBD1 as a possible D gene (5 bases). The V end was cut by 1 base, the J end by 4 bases, with 13 bases between. The germline CDR1 and CDR2 sequences are MGHDK and SYGVNS. This CDR3 has 15 amino acids. DNA of the CDR3: TGTGCCAGCAGTGAATCTCGGCAGGGCGGCTATGGCTACACCTTC. It yields the protein CASSESRQGGYGYTF.